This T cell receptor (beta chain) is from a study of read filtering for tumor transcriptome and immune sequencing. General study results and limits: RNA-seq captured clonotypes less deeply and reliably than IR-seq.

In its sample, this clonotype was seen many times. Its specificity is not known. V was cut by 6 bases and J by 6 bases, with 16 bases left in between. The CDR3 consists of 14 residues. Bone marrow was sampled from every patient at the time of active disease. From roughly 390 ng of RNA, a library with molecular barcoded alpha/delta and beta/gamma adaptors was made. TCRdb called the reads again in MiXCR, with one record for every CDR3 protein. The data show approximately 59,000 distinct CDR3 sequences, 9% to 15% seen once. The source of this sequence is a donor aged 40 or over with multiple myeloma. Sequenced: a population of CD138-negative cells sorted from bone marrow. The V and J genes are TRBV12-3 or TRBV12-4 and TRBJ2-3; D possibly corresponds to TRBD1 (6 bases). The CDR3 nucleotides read TGTGCCAGCAGACCACGGACAGCGTCGGATACGCAGTATTTT. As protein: CASRPRTASDTQYF.